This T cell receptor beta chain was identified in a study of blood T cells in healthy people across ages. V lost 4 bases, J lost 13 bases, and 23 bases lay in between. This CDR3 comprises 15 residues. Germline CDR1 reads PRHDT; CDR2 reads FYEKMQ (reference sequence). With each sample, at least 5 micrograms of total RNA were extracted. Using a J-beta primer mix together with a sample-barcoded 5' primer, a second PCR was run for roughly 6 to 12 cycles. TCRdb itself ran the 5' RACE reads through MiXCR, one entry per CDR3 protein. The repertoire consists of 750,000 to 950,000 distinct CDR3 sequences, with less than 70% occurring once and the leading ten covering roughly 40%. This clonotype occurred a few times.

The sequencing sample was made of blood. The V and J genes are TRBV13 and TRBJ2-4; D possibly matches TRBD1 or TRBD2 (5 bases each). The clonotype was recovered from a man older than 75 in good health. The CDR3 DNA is TGTGCCAGCAGCTCGCTTGGACAAGGTAGGGGAGAGCAGTACTTC. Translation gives CASSSLGQGRGEQYF.